These 15 T cell receptor beta chains were sequenced from one sample in a study of CD8+CD57+ T cells in acquired aplastic anemia. Selection for sequencing was limited to patients who had shown CD8+CD57+ cell expansion by flow cytometry. Genomic DNA served as template for TCR beta VDJ and CDR3 profiling. TCRdb re-derived calls from the reads in MiXCR, one entry per CDR3 protein. The sample has about 40,000 distinct CDR3 sequences; approximately 57% are singletons. Sequenced sample: sorted CD4+, CD8+, or CD8+CD57+ T cells (not recorded which) from PBMCs. These receptors all come from a human donor with aplastic anemia.

This clonotype appeared many times. This sequence joins TRBV5-8 and TRBJ2-2, with a tentative D call TRBD1 (6 bases). V was cut by 5 bases and J by 1 base, with 12 bases left in between. The CDR3 extends over 15 amino acids. Germline V gene data show CDR1 as SGHTS and CDR2 as YDEGEE. CDR3 bases: TGTGCCAGCAGACTCGGGACACTGAACACCGGGGAGCTGTTTTTT. It yields the protein CASRLGTLNTGELFF.

The gene calls are TRBV19 and TRBJ2-7, with D hard to call. This CDR3 is built from 14 residues. Trimming shortened V by 3 bases and J by 2 bases, and 11 bases separated the two germline ends. The V gene's germline CDR1 is LNHDA and CDR2 SQIVND (reference sequence). CDR3 coding DNA: TGTGCCAGTAGTATCAGGCAGGCCCCCTACGAGCAGTACTTC. This encodes CASSIRQAPYEQYF.

The chain joins TRBV2 to TRBJ2-7, with D perhaps TRBD1 (6 bases). The CDR3 has 13 residues. V was pared by 2 bases and J by 2 bases, with 7 bases between. Germline assignment: CDR1 SNHLY and CDR2 FYNNEI. DNA of the CDR3: TGTGCCAGCAGTGAAAGGGGGACCTACGAGCAGTACTTC. Its protein is CASSERGTYEQYF.

This chain joins TRBV19 and TRBJ2-7; D is unclear. V lost 7 bases to trimming and J lost 5 bases, with 12 bases between them. Germline CDR1 reads LNHDA; CDR2 reads SQIVND (reference sequence). The length of the CDR3 is 12 residues. The CDR3 here is CASTWEFNEQYF. In DNA, the CDR3 is TGTGCCAGTACCTGGGAATTCAACGAGCAGTACTTC. The whole variable domain, filled in from reference TRBV19 and TRBJ2-7, reads DGGITQSPKYLFRKEGQNVTLSCEQNLNHDAMYWYRQDPGQGLRLIYYSQIVNDFQKGDIAEGYSVSREKKESFPLTVTSAQKNPTAFYLCASTWEFNEQYFGPGTRLTVT.

The V call is TRBV15, the J call TRBJ1-1, with 7 bases aligning to TRBD1. The CDR3 spans 13 residues. V dropped 1 base and J dropped 7; count of bases not matched to a gene: 3. The germline gives CDR1 LNHNV, CDR2 YYDKDF (reference sequence). CDR3 residues: CATSRGTGDEAFF. CDR3 in DNA: TGTGCCACCAGCAGAGGAACAGGGGATGAAGCTTTCTTT.

The chain links TRBV20-1 to TRBJ2-7, with D possibly being TRBD1 (6 bases). Trimming stripped 5 bases from V and 3 bases from J, with 14 bases between. CDR1 DFQATT and CDR2 SNEGSKA come from the germline V gene (reference sequence). This CDR3 has 13 amino acids. The DNA of the CDR3 is TGCAGTGCTGCAAGGGGGTCTCTCTACGAGCAGTACTTC. Translation: CSAARGSLYEQYF.

The rearrangement joins TRBV7-2 to TRBJ2-7, with a possible D match to TRBD2 (7 bases). Germline V gene data show CDR1 as SGHTA and CDR2 as FQGNSA. With 3 bases removed from V and 2 bases from J, the gap between germline ends came to 8 bases. This CDR3 region has 13 residues. The CDR3 sequence: CASSFGGPYEQYF. The CDR3 nucleotides are TGTGCCAGCAGCTTCGGGGGGCCCTACGAGCAGTACTTC.

The chain joins TRBV15 to TRBJ2-7, with a tentative D call TRBD2 (6 bases). Germline-derived CDR1 and CDR2 are LNHNV and YYDKDF (reference sequence). The V end lost 1 base, the J end lost 3 bases, and 10 bases lay between the germline ends. CDR3 size: 14 residues. DNA for the CDR3: TGTGCCACCAGCAGAGGACTAGATATCTACGAGCAGTACTTC. Amino acid sequence: CATSRGLDIYEQYF. Supplemented by reference TRBV15 and TRBJ2-7, the full variable domain reads DAMVIQNPRYQVTQFGKPVTLSCSQTLNHNVMYWYQQKSSQAPKLLFHYYDKDFNNEADTPDNFQSRRPNTSFCFLDIRSPGLGDTAMYLCATSRGLDIYEQYFGPGTRLTVT.

The V call is TRBV29-1, the J call TRBJ2-5, with 10 bases identical to TRBD2. Germline CDR1 reads SQVTM; CDR2 reads ANQGSEA. After removal of 2 bases from V and 5 bases from J, the junction contained 5 bases not matched to a gene. This CDR3 has 14 amino acids. The DNA for the CDR3 is TGCAGCGTTGAATTAGCGGGGGGCCAGGAGACCCAGTACTTC. Protein product: CSVELAGGQETQYF. The entire variable domain, with the rest obtained from reference TRBV29-1 and TRBJ2-5, is as follows: SAVISQKPSRDICQRGTSLTIQCQVDSQVTMMFWYRQQPGQSLTLIATANQGSEATYESGFVIDKFPISRPNLTFSTLTVSNMSPEDSSIYLCSVELAGGQETQYFGPGTRLLVL.

This clonotype was counted a single time. Here the CDR3 DNA reads TGTGCCAGCAGCTTAGTTCCAGCGGGGTCCGGAGAGACCCAGTACTTC. This encodes CASSLVPAGSGETQYF. The gene calls are TRBV7-7 and TRBJ2-5; 7 bases match TRBD2. Germline CDR1 and CDR2: SSHAT and FNYEAQ (reference sequence). With V trimmed by 1 base and J by 4 bases, 9 bases remained unmatched. The length of the CDR3 is 16 residues.

The CDR3 loop is CASSEYEGGGQPQHF. For the CDR3, the DNA is TGTGCCAGCAGTGAATATGAGGGTGGGGGCCAGCCCCAGCATTTT. The chain recombines TRBV25-1 with TRBJ1-5; weak D call: TRBD1 (6 bases). Trimming left V 0 bases short and J 7 bases short, with 13 bases between. The CDR3 is made up of 15 amino acids. Germline assignment: CDR1 MGHDK and CDR2 SYGVNS.

In this sample, this clonotype turned up many times. V usage is TRBV6-1 and J usage is TRBJ1-1; 11 nucleotides align to TRBD1. The junction had 7 bases not matched to a gene; V was cut back by 1 base and J by 3 bases. CDR3 length: 17 residues. CDR1 and CDR2 (germline): MNHNS, SASEGT. The CDR3 DNA is TGTGCCAGCAGTGAAGGAGGGACAGGGGGGTGGGACACTGAAGCTTTCTTT. Translation: CASSEGGTGGWDTEAFF.

The chain couples TRBV3-1 to TRBJ1-4, with D unresolved. Germline lookup yields CDR1 LGHDT and CDR2 YNNKEL (reference sequence). Trimming removed 3 bases at V and 8 bases at J, with 13 bases between. The CDR3 contains 14 residues. The CDR3 DNA reads as TGTGCCAGCAGCCACCGGGCCCGGAGGGAAAAACTGTTTTTT. Residues: CASSHRARREKLFF.

This clonotype was seen many times. The chain has TRBV7-3 and TRBJ2-1, with a possible D match to TRBD2 (6 bases). Trimming stripped 0 bases from V and 7 bases from J, with 13 bases between. The CDR3 contains 15 residues. Germline V gene lookup returns CDR1 SGHTA and CDR2 FQGTGA. CDR3 nucleotides: TGTGCCAGCAGCTTAACACTAGCCGGTTTGAATGAGCAGTTCTTC. Protein sequence: CASSLTLAGLNEQFF.

This chain connects TRBV24-1 to TRBJ1-4; no reliable D call. The CDR3 is made up of 15 amino acids. The V and J ends lost 3 bases and 8 bases respectively, with 15 bases between them. The germline V gene encodes CDR1 KGHDR and CDR2 SFDVKD. The CDR3 is CATSDATAANEKLFF. The CDR3 region has the DNA TGTGCCACCAGTGATGCCACGGCGGCCAACGAAAAACTGTTTTTT.